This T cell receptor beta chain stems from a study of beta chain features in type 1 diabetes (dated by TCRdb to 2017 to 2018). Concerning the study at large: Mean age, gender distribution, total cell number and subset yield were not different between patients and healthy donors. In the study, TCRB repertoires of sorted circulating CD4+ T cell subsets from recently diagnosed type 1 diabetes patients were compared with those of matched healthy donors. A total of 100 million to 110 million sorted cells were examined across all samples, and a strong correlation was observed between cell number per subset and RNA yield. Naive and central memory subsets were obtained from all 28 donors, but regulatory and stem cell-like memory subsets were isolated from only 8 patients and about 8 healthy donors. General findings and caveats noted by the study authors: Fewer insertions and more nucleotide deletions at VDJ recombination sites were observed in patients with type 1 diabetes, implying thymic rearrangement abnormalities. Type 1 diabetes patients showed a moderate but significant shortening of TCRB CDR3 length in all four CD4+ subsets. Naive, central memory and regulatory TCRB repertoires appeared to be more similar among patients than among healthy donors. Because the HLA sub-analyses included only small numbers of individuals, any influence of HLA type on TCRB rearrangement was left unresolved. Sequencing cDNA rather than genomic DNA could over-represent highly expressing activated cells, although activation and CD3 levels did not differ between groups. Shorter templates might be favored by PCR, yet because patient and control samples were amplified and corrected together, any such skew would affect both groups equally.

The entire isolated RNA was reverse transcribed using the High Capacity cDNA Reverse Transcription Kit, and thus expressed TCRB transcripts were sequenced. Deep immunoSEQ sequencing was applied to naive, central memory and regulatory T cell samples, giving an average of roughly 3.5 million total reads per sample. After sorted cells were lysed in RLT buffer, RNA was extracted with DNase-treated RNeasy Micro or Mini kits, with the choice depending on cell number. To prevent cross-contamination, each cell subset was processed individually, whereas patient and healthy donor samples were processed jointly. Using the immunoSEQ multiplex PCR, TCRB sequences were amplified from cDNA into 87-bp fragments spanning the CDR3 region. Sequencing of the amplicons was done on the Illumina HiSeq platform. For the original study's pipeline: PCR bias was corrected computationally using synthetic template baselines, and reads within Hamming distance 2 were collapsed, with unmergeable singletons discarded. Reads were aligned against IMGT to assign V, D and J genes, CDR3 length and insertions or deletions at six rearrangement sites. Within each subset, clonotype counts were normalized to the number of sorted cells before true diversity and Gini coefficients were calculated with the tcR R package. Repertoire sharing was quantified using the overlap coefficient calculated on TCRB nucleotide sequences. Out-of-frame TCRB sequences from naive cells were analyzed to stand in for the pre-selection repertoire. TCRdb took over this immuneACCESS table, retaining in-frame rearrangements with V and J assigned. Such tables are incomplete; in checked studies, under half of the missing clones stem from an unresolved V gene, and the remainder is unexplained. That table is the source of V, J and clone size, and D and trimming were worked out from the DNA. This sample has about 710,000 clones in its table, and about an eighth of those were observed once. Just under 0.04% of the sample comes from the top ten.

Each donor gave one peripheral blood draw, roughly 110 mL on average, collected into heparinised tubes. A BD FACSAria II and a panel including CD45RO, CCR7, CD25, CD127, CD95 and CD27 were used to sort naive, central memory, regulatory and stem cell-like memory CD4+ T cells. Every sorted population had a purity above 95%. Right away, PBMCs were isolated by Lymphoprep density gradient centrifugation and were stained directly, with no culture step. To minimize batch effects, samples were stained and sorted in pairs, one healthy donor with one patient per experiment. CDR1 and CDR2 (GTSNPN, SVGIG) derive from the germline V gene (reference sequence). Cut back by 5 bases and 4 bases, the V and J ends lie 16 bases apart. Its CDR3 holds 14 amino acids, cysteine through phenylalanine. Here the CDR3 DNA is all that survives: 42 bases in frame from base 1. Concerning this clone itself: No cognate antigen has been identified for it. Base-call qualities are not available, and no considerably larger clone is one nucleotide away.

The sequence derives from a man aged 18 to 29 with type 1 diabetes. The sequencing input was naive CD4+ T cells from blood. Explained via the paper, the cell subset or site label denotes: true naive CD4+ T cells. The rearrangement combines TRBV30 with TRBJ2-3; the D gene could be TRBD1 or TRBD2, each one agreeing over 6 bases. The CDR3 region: CAWSHRRGADTQYF. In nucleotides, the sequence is TGTGCCTGGTCCCACCGAAGGGGGGCAGATACGCAGTATTTT.